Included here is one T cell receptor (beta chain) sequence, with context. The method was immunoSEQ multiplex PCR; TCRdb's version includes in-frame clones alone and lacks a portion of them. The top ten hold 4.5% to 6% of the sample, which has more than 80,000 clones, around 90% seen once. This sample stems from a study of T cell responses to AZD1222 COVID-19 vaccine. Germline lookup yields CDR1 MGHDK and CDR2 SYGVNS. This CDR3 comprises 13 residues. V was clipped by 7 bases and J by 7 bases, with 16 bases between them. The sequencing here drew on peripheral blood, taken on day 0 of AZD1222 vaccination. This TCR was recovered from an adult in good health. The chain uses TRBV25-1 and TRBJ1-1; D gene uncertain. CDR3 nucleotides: TGTGCCAGCACTTCGTGGGGAAGTGGTGAAGCTTTCTTT. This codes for CASTSWGSGEAFF.